This TCR beta chain originates from a study of T cell responses to AZD1222 COVID-19 vaccine (TCRdb year 2021). Study-level background: AZD1222 recipients with second doses at about 4 weeks or about 12 weeks were pooled, because spike-specific TCR depth and breadth did not differ between schedules. A total of about 230 trial participants underwent TCR sequencing, of whom some 210 received two doses of AZD1222 and about 25 received two doses of the MenACWY control vaccine. Trial participants were enrolled by age into 18-55, 56-69 and 70-plus year subgroups, with around 140, 26 and 57 TCR-sequenced participants respectively.

Study-wide conclusions, independent of this receptor: No day 14 peak-response samples were available, so repertoires were characterized only after the peak T cell response. In the small 56-69-year group, the increase in depth fell short of significance, most likely because of low power. A significant rise in spike-specific TCR breadth and depth was observed after two AZD1222 doses relative to day 0 and relative to MenACWY recipients. Participants were mostly white British, with more females than males. The authors suggested clonal diversity may have been underestimated. Reportedly, almost half of the unique spike-specific TCRs recognized epitopes lying outside the regions that are mutated in the B.1.351 and B.1.1.7 variants. The vaccine-associated CD4 TCRs covered the entire spike protein, and the dominant responses fell in regions 160-218 and 743-854. Conclusions about previously exposed vaccinees are limited because only a handful of AZD1222 recipients were SARS-CoV-2 seropositive at baseline.

The CDR3 regions of human TCRbeta chains were subjected to immunosequencing. The study's own analysis went as follows. Repertoire TCRs were matched against a reference library of SARS-CoV-2-specific TCRs generated with the MIRA antigen-specificity platform. Breadth meant the fraction of unique TCRs that were SARS-CoV-2-associated, whereas depth meant the fraction of total T cells that were SARS-CoV-2-associated. Each spike-specific TCR was assigned to its reactive spike region and to a CD4 or CD8 class using the MIRA data. Log10-transformed breadth and depth values were compared by one-way ANOVA with Sidak's multiple comparisons tests. TCRdb took this table from immuneACCESS and kept in-frame rearrangements with V and J called. Such tables lack part of the clones; where checked against another copy, unresolved V genes explain under half of the gap, and the rest is unexplained. V, J and clone size reflect that table, while D and trimming were determined from the DNA. The sample table holds some 130,000 clones, of which around 86% were seen once. The ten most abundant clones make up roughly 6% of the sample.

Concerning this clone: The clone's antigen remains unknown. Base qualities are not at hand, and no much larger clone is one base apart.

Trimming removed 4 bases from V and 0 bases from J; the gene matches leave 3 bases unexplained. For CDR1 and CDR2, the germline V gene (reference sequence) lists SGHKS and YYEKEE. Inclusive of the bounding cysteine and phenylalanine, the CDR3 is 15 residues long. Only the CDR3 region is kept as DNA, spanning 45 bases read in frame from base 1. The sample's time point label is to be understood as: baseline before first vaccination. The vaccinee samples were drawn from two UK trials, COV001 and COV002, one of which was a single-blind randomized controlled phase 2/3 trial testing AZD1222 (ChAdOx1 nCoV-19) in healthy adults. For TCRbeta chain sequencing, PBMC samples from trial participants were taken at day 0 and at day 28 after the second dose.

The V gene is TRBV5-5 and the J gene is TRBJ2-2; TRBD1 aligns with 7 central bases. The receptor's source is an adult in good health. Here the sequenced sample was peripheral blood, taken on day 0 of AZD1222 vaccination. CDR3 reads: CASSLGGANTGELFF. The DNA reads as follows: TGTGCCAGCAGCCTAGGGGGCGCGAACACCGGGGAGCTGTTTTTT.